The rows below give T cell receptor beta chains drawn from one sample of a study of blood T cell repertoires in COVID-19. Only in-frame clones appear in the TCRdb table, and some are missing; sequencing was by immunoSEQ multiplex PCR. The table has more than 65,000 clones, approximately 89% seen once. Sequencing was done on a sample of peripheral blood. These receptors all come from an elderly man with acute or convalescent COVID-19. Both conserved end residues are part of each CDR3. Each record gives: J gene, clone size, V gene, D gene, CDR3 protein, CDR3 DNA. A D gene is named only where the DNA matches it firmly. Size is omitted from some rows. Given values are once, few, many or a class for expanded clones.

j_gene: TRBJ2-1; abundance: -; v_gene: TRBV11-3; d_gene: -; CDR3aa: CASSLVGGYNEQFF; CDR3nt: TGTGCCAGCAGCTTAGTGGGGGGTTACAATGAGCAGTTCTTC
j_gene: TRBJ1-2; abundance: -; v_gene: TRBV5-1; d_gene: TRBD1; CDR3aa: CASSLVASTGDYGYTF; CDR3nt: TGCGCCAGCAGCTTGGTGGCCTCGACAGGGGACTATGGCTACACCTTC
j_gene: TRBJ2-7; abundance: -; v_gene: TRBV28; d_gene: TRBD1; CDR3aa: CASRPQTGTGGYEQYF; CDR3nt: TGTGCCAGCAGACCGCAAACCGGGACAGGGGGCTACGAGCAGTACTTC
j_gene: TRBJ2-1; abundance: -; v_gene: TRBV12-3/TRBV12-4; d_gene: -; CDR3aa: CASSGPADEQFF; CDR3nt: TGTGCCAGCAGCGGCCCGGCGGATGAGCAGTTCTTC
j_gene: TRBJ2-5; abundance: -; v_gene: TRBV24-1; d_gene: TRBD1; CDR3aa: CATSDPTGVQETQYF; CDR3nt: TGTGCCACCAGTGATCCGACAGGGGTCCAAGAGACCCAGTACTTC
j_gene: TRBJ1-1; abundance: -; v_gene: TRBV6-5; d_gene: TRBD1; CDR3aa: CASSWGQLNTEAFF; CDR3nt: TGTGCCAGCAGTTGGGGACAGCTGAACACTGAAGCTTTCTTT
j_gene: TRBJ1-5; abundance: -; v_gene: TRBV28; d_gene: -; CDR3aa: CASSTGGQPQHF; CDR3nt: TGTGCCAGCAGTACCGGGGGTCAGCCCCAGCATTTT
j_gene: TRBJ2-3; abundance: -; v_gene: TRBV11-2; d_gene: -; CDR3aa: CASSGRQDITDTQYF; CDR3nt: TGTGCCAGCAGCGGTCGACAGGATATCACAGATACGCAGTATTTT
j_gene: TRBJ2-1; abundance: few; v_gene: TRBV29-1; d_gene: TRBD2; CDR3aa: CSVLGGGLATKGSYNEQFF; CDR3nt: TGCAGCGTCCTAGGGGGGGGACTAGCGACCAAAGGTTCGTACAATGAGCAGTTCTTC
j_gene: TRBJ1-5; abundance: few; v_gene: TRBV2; d_gene: -; CDR3aa: CASSDGLGAPQPQHF; CDR3nt: TGTGCCAGCAGTGATGGTTTGGGGGCGCCCCAGCCCCAGCATTTT
j_gene: TRBJ2-7; abundance: -; v_gene: TRBV9; d_gene: -; CDR3aa: CASSPRATGGELYEQYF; CDR3nt: TGTGCCAGCAGCCCAAGAGCGACAGGTGGAGAACTCTACGAGCAGTACTTC
j_gene: TRBJ2-7; abundance: -; v_gene: TRBV6-2/TRBV6-3; d_gene: -; CDR3aa: CASSYRGPHYRLNSYEQYF; CDR3nt: TGTGCCAGCAGTTACAGGGGCCCCCACTACCGCCTAAACTCCTACGAGCAGTACTTC
j_gene: TRBJ2-7; abundance: once; v_gene: TRBV11-2; d_gene: -; CDR3aa: CASSSPATGMREQYF; CDR3nt: TGTGCCAGCAGCTCGCCGGCGACCGGGATGCGCGAGCAGTACTTC
j_gene: TRBJ1-1; abundance: -; v_gene: TRBV27; d_gene: TRBD1; CDR3aa: CASNPTGQGISIAFF; CDR3nt: TGTGCCAGCAATCCGACGGGACAGGGGATTTCAATCGCTTTCTTT
j_gene: TRBJ2-5; abundance: -; v_gene: TRBV6-2/TRBV6-3; d_gene: -; CDR3aa: CASSYEGRRAAVTLQETQYF; CDR3nt: TGTGCCAGCAGTTACGAGGGACGGAGGGCCGCCGTAACACTCCAAGAGACCCAGTACTTC
j_gene: TRBJ2-7; abundance: -; v_gene: TRBV5-6; d_gene: TRBD1; CDR3aa: CASSLVDRAYEQYF; CDR3nt: TGTGCCAGCAGCTTAGTGGACAGGGCCTACGAGCAGTACTTC
j_gene: TRBJ2-7; abundance: -; v_gene: TRBV5-1; d_gene: TRBD1; CDR3aa: CASSSSGTALREQYF; CDR3nt: TGCGCCAGCAGCTCCTCCGGGACAGCCCTTCGCGAGCAGTACTTC
j_gene: TRBJ2-3; abundance: -; v_gene: TRBV5-4; d_gene: -; CDR3aa: CASSLVGGGVPDTQYF; CDR3nt: TGTGCCAGCAGCTTGGTAGGAGGGGGCGTCCCAGATACGCAGTATTTT
j_gene: TRBJ2-2; abundance: -; v_gene: TRBV21-1; d_gene: -; CDR3aa: CASTGGLAGRGELFF; CDR3nt: TGTGCCAGCACCGGGGGACTAGCGGGAAGGGGGGAGCTGTTTTTT
j_gene: TRBJ1-2; abundance: -; v_gene: TRBV5-1; d_gene: TRBD1; CDR3aa: CASSFSYRGQGDGYTF; CDR3nt: TGCGCCAGCAGCTTTTCTTATCGTGGACAGGGAGACGGCTACACCTTC
j_gene: TRBJ2-3; abundance: -; v_gene: TRBV5-1; d_gene: TRBD1; CDR3aa: CASSWGQGTDTQYF; CDR3nt: TGCGCCAGCAGCTGGGGACAGGGTACAGATACGCAGTATTTT
j_gene: TRBJ2-2; abundance: -; v_gene: TRBV5-1; d_gene: -; CDR3aa: CASSLSGAGELFF; CDR3nt: TGCGCCAGCAGCTTGTCCGGGGCCGGGGAGCTGTTTTTT
j_gene: TRBJ1-2; abundance: -; v_gene: TRBV7-9; d_gene: -; CDR3aa: CASSLREGDYGYTF; CDR3nt: TGTGCCAGCAGCTTAAGGGAGGGGGACTATGGCTACACCTTC
j_gene: TRBJ1-2; abundance: once; v_gene: TRBV25-1; d_gene: -; CDR3aa: CASSELDRQANYGYTF; CDR3nt: TGTGCCAGCAGTGAATTAGACCGACAAGCTAACTATGGCTACACCTTC
j_gene: TRBJ2-1; abundance: -; v_gene: TRBV6-4; d_gene: TRBD2; CDR3aa: CASSVEAGEYGEQFF; CDR3nt: TGTGCCAGCAGCGTCGAAGCGGGAGAATATGGTGAGCAGTTCTTC
j_gene: TRBJ2-1; abundance: -; v_gene: TRBV4-3; d_gene: TRBD1; CDR3aa: CASSQGSGQGAEGNNEQFF; CDR3nt: TGCGCCAGCAGCCAAGGCTCGGGACAGGGGGCTGAGGGTAACAATGAGCAGTTCTTC
j_gene: TRBJ1-6; abundance: -; v_gene: TRBV7-2; d_gene: TRBD1; CDR3aa: CASSLGQGDNSPLHF; CDR3nt: TGTGCCAGCAGCTTGGGACAGGGAGATAATTCACCCCTCCACTTT
j_gene: TRBJ1-2; abundance: -; v_gene: TRBV6-2/TRBV6-3; d_gene: -; CDR3aa: CASSTPPGLTGYTF; CDR3nt: TGTGCCAGCAGCACCCCCCCGGGTCTAACAGGCTACACCTTC
j_gene: TRBJ2-3; abundance: -; v_gene: TRBV25-1; d_gene: -; CDR3aa: CASAQSAGKGTDTQYF; CDR3nt: TGTGCCAGCGCCCAGTCGGCAGGGAAAGGGACAGATACGCAGTATTTT
j_gene: TRBJ1-1; abundance: -; v_gene: TRBV7-9; d_gene: -; CDR3aa: CASVLAGSTEAFF; CDR3nt: TGTGCCAGCGTTTTGGCAGGGTCAACTGAAGCTTTCTTT
j_gene: TRBJ1-1; abundance: -; v_gene: TRBV5-1; d_gene: -; CDR3aa: CASSLPVMNTEAFF; CDR3nt: TGCGCCAGCAGCTTGCCAGTAATGAACACTGAAGCTTTCTTT
j_gene: TRBJ2-7; abundance: once; v_gene: TRBV11-3; d_gene: -; CDR3aa: CASSSGTNYEQYF; CDR3nt: TGTGCCAGCAGCTCCGGGACAAACTACGAGCAGTACTTC
j_gene: TRBJ2-1; abundance: -; v_gene: TRBV6-2/TRBV6-3; d_gene: -; CDR3aa: CASSYPPPGDSNEQFF; CDR3nt: TGTGCCAGCAGTTACCCGCCTCCGGGGGACAGCAATGAGCAGTTCTTC